This TCR beta chain derives from a study of blood T cells in healthy people across ages. For every donor, a draw yielded 9.5 to 10 milliliters of peripheral blood. Using a J-beta primer mix together with a sample-barcoded 5' primer, a second PCR was run for roughly 6 to 12 cycles. Via MiXCR, TCRdb re-called the 5' RACE reads, giving one row per CDR3 protein. Among approximately 810,000 distinct CDR3 sequences listed, under 35% were seen once. Trimming took 3 bases from V and 7 from J; bases not matched to a gene: 8. Per the germline V gene, CDR1 is DFQATT and CDR2 is SNEGSKA (reference sequence). This CDR3 comprises 13 residues. In its sample, this clonotype was seen many times.

This TCR was sampled from a woman older than 75 in good health. The chain uses TRBV20-1 and TRBJ2-7, with 8 nucleotides matching TRBD1. The specimen sequenced was blood. The CDR3 spells CSARATGGWEQYF. DNA for the CDR3: TGCAGTGCTAGGGCTACAGGGGGTTGGGAGCAGTACTTC.